The clone carrying this TCR beta chain appeared a few times. Its antigen is still unknown. This specimen comes from a study of breast tumors, draining lymph nodes, adjacent tissues. Overall study findings and caveats: Luminal-like breast cancer showed significantly greater tumor-nontumor repertoire similarity than basal-like breast cancer did. Most tumor T cells seemingly derive from lymph node, then expand in tumor.

This CDR3 is 13 amino acids long. Looked up from germline, CDR1 is MDHEN and CDR2 is SYDVKM. V lost 5 bases and J 6 bases, leaving 11 bases between the germline ends. TCRdb re-analysed the multiplex PCR reads in MiXCR, keeping a single row per CDR3 protein. The sample has some 120,000 distinct CDR3 sequences, just under 20% seen once. Breast cancer patients provided tissue from their axillary draining lymph nodes. The chain joins TRBV28 to TRBJ1-5; D is unclear. Sequenced material: axillary lymph node tissue. This TCR derives from a female donor with breast cancer. Some clones in this sample may be carry-over from other donors' samples. This chain's CDR3 is CASSTSEGQPQHF. The CDR3, as DNA: TGTGCCAGCAGTACCAGTGAAGGTCAGCCCCAGCATTTT.